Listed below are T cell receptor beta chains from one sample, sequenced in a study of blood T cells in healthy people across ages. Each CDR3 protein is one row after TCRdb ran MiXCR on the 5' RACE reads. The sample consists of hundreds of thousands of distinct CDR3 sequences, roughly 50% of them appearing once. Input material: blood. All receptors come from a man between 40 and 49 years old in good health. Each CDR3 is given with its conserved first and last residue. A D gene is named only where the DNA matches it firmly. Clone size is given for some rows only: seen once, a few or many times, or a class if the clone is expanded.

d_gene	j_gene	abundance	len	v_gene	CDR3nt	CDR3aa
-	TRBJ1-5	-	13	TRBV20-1	TGCAGTGCTCCGACAGGAGCCAATCAGCCCCAGCATTTT	CSAPTGANQPQHF
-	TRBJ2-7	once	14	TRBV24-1	TGTGCCACCAGTGATTCAGGGAGCTCCTACGAGCAGTACTTC	CATSDSGSSYEQYF
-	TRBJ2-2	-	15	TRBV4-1	TGCGCCAGCAGCCAAGGTGGGGTGGTGACCGGGGAGCTGTTTTTT	CASSQGGVVTGELFF
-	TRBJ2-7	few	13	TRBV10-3	TGTGCCATCAGGGTGGACTCCACCTACGAGCAGTACTTC	CAIRVDSTYEQYF
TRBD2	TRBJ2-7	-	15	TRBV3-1	TGTGCCAGCAGCAAGGGGACTAGCTCACTGTACGAGCAGTACTTC	CASSKGTSSLYEQYF
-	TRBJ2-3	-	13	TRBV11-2	TGTGCCAGCAGCTCAACCGTCCGCGATACGCAGTATTTT	CASSSTVRDTQYF
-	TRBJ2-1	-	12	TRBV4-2	TGTGCCAGCAGCCAAGATACGGGTGAGCAGTTCTTC	CASSQDTGEQFF
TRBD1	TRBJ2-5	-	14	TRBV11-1	TGTGCCAGCAGCGCACAGGACAGGGAAGAGACCCAGTACTTC	CASSAQDREETQYF
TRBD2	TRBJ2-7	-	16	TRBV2	TGTGCCAGCATTACGACTAGCGGGGGGTACTACAATGAGCAGTACTTC	CASITTSGGYYNEQYF
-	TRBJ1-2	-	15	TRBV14	TGTGCCAGCAGCCAAGTCAACTTCCGGAGCTATGGCTACACCTTC	CASSQVNFRSYGYTF
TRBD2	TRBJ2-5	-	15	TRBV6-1	TGTGCCAGTGGAGGAGAGACTAGCGGGAGTAATGAGCAGTACTTC	CASGGETSGSNEQYF
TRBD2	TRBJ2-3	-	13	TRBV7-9	TGTGCCAGCAGCCCGGGACTAGTCCCTTCGCAGTATTTT	CASSPGLVPSQYF
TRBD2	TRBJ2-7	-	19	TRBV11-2	TGTGCCAGCAGCATAACCGGGACTAGCGGGACGGTGGGGCGCTACGAGCAGTACTTC	CASSITGTSGTVGRYEQYF
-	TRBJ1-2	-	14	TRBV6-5	TGTGCCAGCAGTTCCAAACAGAAAAACTATGGCTACACCTTC	CASSSKQKNYGYTF
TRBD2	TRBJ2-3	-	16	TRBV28	TGTGCCAGCAGTTTTAGTAGCGGGGGGGACACAGATACGCAGTATTTT	CASSFSSGGDTDTQYF
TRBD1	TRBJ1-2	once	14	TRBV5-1	TGCGCCAGCAGATTACCGGGACAGGGCGGGGGCTACACCTTC	CASRLPGQGGGYTF
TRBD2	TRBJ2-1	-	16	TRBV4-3	TGCGCCAGCAGCCTCCAGACTAGCGGGACGGGCAATGAGCAGTTCTTC	CASSLQTSGTGNEQFF
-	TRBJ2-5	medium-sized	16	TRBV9	TGTGCCAGCAGCTCCGGGCCTTCAAATACCCAAGAGACCCAGTACTTC	CASSSGPSNTQETQYF
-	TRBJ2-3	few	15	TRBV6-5	TGTGCCAGCAGTCTCTCTTGGGCCGGCACAGATACGCAGTATTTT	CASSLSWAGTDTQYF
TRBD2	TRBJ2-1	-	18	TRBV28	TGTGCCAGCAGTTGGCTCCCCTTGGCTAGCGGGACCTACAATGAGCAGTTCTTC	CASSWLPLASGTYNEQFF
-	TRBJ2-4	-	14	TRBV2	TGTGCCAGCGGTGAGGGGGAAGGAGTTAACATTCAGTACTTC	CASGEGEGVNIQYF
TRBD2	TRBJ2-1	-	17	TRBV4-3	TGCGCCAGCAGCCAAGTAGGAGGGAGGGCCAGAGTTAATGAGCAGTTCTTC	CASSQVGGRARVNEQFF
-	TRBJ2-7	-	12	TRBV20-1	TGCAGTGCTAGAGGTCGGGTGGTGGAGCAGTACTTC	CSARGRVVEQYF
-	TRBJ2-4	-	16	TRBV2	TGTGCCAGCAGTGAAGTGGTGCTGGGAACCAAAAACATTCAGTACTTC	CASSEVVLGTKNIQYF
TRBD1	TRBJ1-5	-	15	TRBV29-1	TGCAGCGTTTCCACGACAGGGAATAGCAATCAGCCCCAGCATTTT	CSVSTTGNSNQPQHF
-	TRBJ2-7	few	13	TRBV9	TGTGCCAGCAGCGTAGGTCTCAGGGACGAGCAGTACTTC	CASSVGLRDEQYF
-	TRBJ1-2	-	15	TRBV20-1	TGCAGTGCTAGTGACCCTCGGAGAGGCAACTATGGCTACACCTTC	CSASDPRRGNYGYTF
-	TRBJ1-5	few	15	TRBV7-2	TGTGCCAGCAGCTTAGCGAGGGGGTCGAGTCAGCCCCAGCATTTT	CASSLARGSSQPQHF
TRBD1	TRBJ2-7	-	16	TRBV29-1	TGCAGCGTTGAGAAGGGGGACAGGAAAGACTCCTACGAGCAGTACTTC	CSVEKGDRKDSYEQYF
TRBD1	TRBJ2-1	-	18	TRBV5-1	TGCGCCAGCAGCTTGGTCTCCGTCGGACAGGTTGGGGTCAATGAGCAGTTCTTC	CASSLVSVGQVGVNEQFF
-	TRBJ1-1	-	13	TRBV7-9	TGTGCCAGCAGCTTAGCAGCCGCGTTAGAAGCTTTCTTT	CASSLAAALEAFF
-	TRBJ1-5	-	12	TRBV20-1	TGCAGTGCCCCCCATCTGGCCCAGCCCCAGCATTTT	CSAPHLAQPQHF
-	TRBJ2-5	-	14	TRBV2	TGTGCCAGCCGACGACTGCTACCCCAAGAGACCCAGTACTTC	CASRRLLPQETQYF
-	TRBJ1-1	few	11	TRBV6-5	TGTGCCAGCAACGGGGGCACTGAAGCTTTCTTT	CASNGGTEAFF
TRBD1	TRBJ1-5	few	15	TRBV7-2	TGTGCCAGCAGCTTTGACAGGGGCAGCAATCAGCCCCAGCATTTT	CASSFDRGSNQPQHF
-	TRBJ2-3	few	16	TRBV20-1	TGCAGTGCTCCTCGACCCGGGACCCCTTTGACAGATACGCAGTATTTT	CSAPRPGTPLTDTQYF
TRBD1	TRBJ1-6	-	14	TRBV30	TGTGCCTGTCCGCCCGGGACAGGGGATTCACCCCTCCACTTT	CACPPGTGDSPLHF
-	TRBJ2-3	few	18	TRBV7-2	TGTGCCAGCAGCTACCCAAACACCACTAGGACCCGTGGGGATACGCAGTATTTT	CASSYPNTTRTRGDTQYF
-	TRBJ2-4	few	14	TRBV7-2	TGTGCCAGCAGCTTAAAAGGACTCACAAACATTCAGTACTTC	CASSLKGLTNIQYF
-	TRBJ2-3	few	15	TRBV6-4	TGTGCCAGCAGTGACGATGGCGGTTCCACAGATACGCAGTATTTT	CASSDDGGSTDTQYF
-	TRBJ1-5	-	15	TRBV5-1	TGCGCCAGCAGCCTTGGGACATCAGACAATCAGCCCCAGCATTTT	CASSLGTSDNQPQHF
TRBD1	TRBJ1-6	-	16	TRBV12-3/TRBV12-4	TGTGCCAGCAGTTTGGGGGTAAAGGGGGCGCATTCACCCCTCCACTTT	CASSLGVKGAHSPLHF
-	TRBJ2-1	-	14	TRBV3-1	TGTGCCAGCAGCCAAGTGGGGGTGGACAATGAGCAGTTCTTC	CASSQVGVDNEQFF
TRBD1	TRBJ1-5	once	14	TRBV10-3	TGTGCCATCCCCCGTGACAGGGAGAATCAGCCCCAGCATTTT	CAIPRDRENQPQHF
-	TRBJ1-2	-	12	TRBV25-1	TGTGCCAGCATCGCACCAGACGGTGGCTACACCTTC	CASIAPDGGYTF
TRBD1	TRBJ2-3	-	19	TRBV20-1	TGCAGTGCTGACAGGGACGAAAGGTGGCCTGTGCTAGGCACAGATACGCAGTATTTT	CSADRDERWPVLGTDTQYF
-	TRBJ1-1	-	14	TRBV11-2	TGTGCCAGCAGCTTAGATGGGGGAGGCACTGAAGCTTTCTTT	CASSLDGGGTEAFF
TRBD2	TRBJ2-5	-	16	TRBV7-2	TGTGCCAGCAGCTATCTTAGCGGGGGGGCGGTGGAGACCCAGTACTTC	CASSYLSGGAVETQYF
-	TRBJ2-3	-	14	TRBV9	TGTGCCAGCAGCGTAGAAGGGGTAACAGATACGCAGTATTTT	CASSVEGVTDTQYF
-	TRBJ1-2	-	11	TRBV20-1	TGCAGTGCTTCCAAAGGGGATGGCTACACCTTC	CSASKGDGYTF
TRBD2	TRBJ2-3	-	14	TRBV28	TGTGCCAGCAGTTCCCGGACTAGCTCGGATACGCAGTATTTT	CASSSRTSSDTQYF
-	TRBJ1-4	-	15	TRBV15	TGTGCCACCAGCAGAGATTTTCAGGGATTTGAAAAACTGTTTTTT	CATSRDFQGFEKLFF
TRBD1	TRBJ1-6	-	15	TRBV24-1	TGTGCCACCAGTGATTCGGGACAGGGGAATTCACCCCTCCACTTT	CATSDSGQGNSPLHF
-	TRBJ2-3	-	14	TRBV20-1	TGCAGTGCTAGAGATTATGGGGAACCGGATACGCAGTATTTT	CSARDYGEPDTQYF
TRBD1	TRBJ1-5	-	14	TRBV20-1	TGCAGTGCGGAACAGGGGAGTGGCAATCAGCCCCAGCATTTT	CSAEQGSGNQPQHF
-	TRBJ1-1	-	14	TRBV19	TGTGCCAGTAGTTTTAGAGGCAGGAACACTGAAGCTTTCTTT	CASSFRGRNTEAFF